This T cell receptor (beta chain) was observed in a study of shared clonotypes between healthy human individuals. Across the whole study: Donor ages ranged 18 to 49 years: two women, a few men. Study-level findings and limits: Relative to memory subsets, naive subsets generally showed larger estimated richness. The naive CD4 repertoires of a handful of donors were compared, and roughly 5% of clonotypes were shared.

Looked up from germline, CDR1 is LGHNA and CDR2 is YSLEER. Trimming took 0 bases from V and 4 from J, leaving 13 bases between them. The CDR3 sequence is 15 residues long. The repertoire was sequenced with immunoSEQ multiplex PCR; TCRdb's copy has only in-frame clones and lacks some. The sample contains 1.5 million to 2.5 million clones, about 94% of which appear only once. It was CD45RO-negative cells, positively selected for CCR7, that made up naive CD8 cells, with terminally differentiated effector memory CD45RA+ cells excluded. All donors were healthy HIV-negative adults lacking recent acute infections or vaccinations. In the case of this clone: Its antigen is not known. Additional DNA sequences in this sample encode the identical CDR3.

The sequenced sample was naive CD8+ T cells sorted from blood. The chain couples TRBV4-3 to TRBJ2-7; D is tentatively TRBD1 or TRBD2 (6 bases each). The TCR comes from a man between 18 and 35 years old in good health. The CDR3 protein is CASSQDLGGGYEQYF. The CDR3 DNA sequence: TGCGCCAGCAGCCAAGATTTGGGGGGCGGGTACGAGCAGTACTTC.